Listed below are T cell receptor beta chains from one sample, sequenced in a study of T cells in narcolepsy. Some clones are missing from TCRdb's copy, which holds only in-frame ones; the method was immunoSEQ multiplex PCR. The table has almost 25,000 clones, around 63% seen once. The sample was memory (CD45RA-) CD4+ T cells from blood. These receptors originate from a human donor in good health. The CDR3 runs from the conserved cysteine through the conserved F or W. The D gene is left open where the match is weak. Only some rows state a clone size, as once, few, many or a class for expanded clones.

>NA|TRBV7-3|TRBJ2-1|NA
TGTGCCAGCGGTTCCGGGACTCGGAATGAGCAGTTCTTC
CASGSGTRNEQFF
>NA|TRBV6-6|TRBJ1-5|NA
TGTGCCAGCAGTTACTCGTTAGATCAGCCCCAGCATTTT
CASSYSLDQPQHF
>NA|TRBV2|TRBJ1-5|NA
TGTGCCAGCAGTGGTGTGGCCGCTAGTCAGCCCCAGCATTTT
CASSGVAASQPQHF
>NA|TRBV2|TRBJ2-3|TRBD2
TGTGCCAGCTCGGGACTAGCGGGATCAGATACGCAGTATTTT
CASSGLAGSDTQYF
>few|TRBV5-4|TRBJ2-1|NA
TGTGCCAGCAGCTTGGGGGCCCCGGCTGGGTCGTTGAATGAGCAGTTCTTC
CASSLGAPAGSLNEQFF
>NA|TRBV2|TRBJ1-5|NA
TGTGCCAGCAGCCCGGGACCACAACAGCCCCAGCATTTT
CASSPGPQQPQHF
>few|TRBV5-6|TRBJ1-4|NA
TGTGCCAGCAGCTTCGACAAGGGTTTGAATGAAAAACTGTTTTTT
CASSFDKGLNEKLFF
>NA|TRBV7-2|TRBJ1-6|NA
TGTGCCAGCAGCCCAGGGCGCGTTTCACCCCTCCACTTT
CASSPGRVSPLHF
>once|TRBV6-1|TRBJ1-2|NA
TGTGCCAGCAGTTACCTGGACAACTACACCTTC
CASSYLDNYTF
>NA|TRBV19|TRBJ1-1|TRBD1
TGTGCCAGTAGTGGGACAGGTTTAACTGAAGCTTTCTTT
CASSGTGLTEAFF
>NA|TRBV27|TRBJ1-6|NA
TGTGCCAGCAGTTTATACACGGATAATTCACCCCTCCACTTT
CASSLYTDNSPLHF
>NA|TRBV27|TRBJ2-5|TRBD1
TGTGCCAGCAGTTTATCATACCATAATACAGGGGCGCGGACCCAGTACTTC
CASSLSYHNTGARTQYF
>NA|TRBV10-2|TRBJ2-1|TRBD2
TGCGCCAGCAGATCGAGAACTAGCGGGAACAATGAGCAGTTCTTC
CASRSRTSGNNEQFF
>NA|TRBV7-9|TRBJ2-7|NA
TGTGCCAGCAGCTTAGGTGCGGGCACCGTGATGGAGCAGTACTTC
CASSLGAGTVMEQYF
>once|TRBV5-1|TRBJ1-6|NA
TGCGCCAGCAGACCGACCGGGAGCGATTCACCCCTCCACTTT
CASRPTGSDSPLHF
>once|TRBV7-8|TRBJ1-1|TRBD1
TGTGCCAGCAGCTTAGAGGACAGGGTGAACACTGAAGCTTTCTTT
CASSLEDRVNTEAFF
>NA|TRBV10-3|TRBJ1-4|NA
TGTGCCATCAGGGGGGGGGAAGACTCTAATGAAAAACTGTTTTTT
CAIRGGEDSNEKLFF
>NA|TRBV7-2|TRBJ1-4|NA
TGTGCCAGCAGCCCGGGTCCTATGGCAACTAATGAAAAACTGTTTTTT
CASSPGPMATNEKLFF
>NA|TRBV15|TRBJ1-4|NA
TGTGCCACCCAACCTGGAGGAGGAGAAAAACTGTTTTTT
CATQPGGGEKLFF
>NA|TRBV9|TRBJ2-7|TRBD1
TGTGCCAGCAGCCCCAGGACAGGGCGGGAGCAGTACTTC
CASSPRTGREQYF
>NA|TRBV7-6|TRBJ2-2|NA
TGTGCCAGCAGCTTCCGAGCTGGGGACACCGGGGAGCTGTTTTTT
CASSFRAGDTGELFF
>once|TRBV27|TRBJ1-6|TRBD1
TGTGCCAGCAGTCTTCAGGGCAGGGGGTCCTATAATTCACCCCTCCACTTT
CASSLQGRGSYNSPLHF
>NA|TRBV11-3|TRBJ2-7|NA
TGTGCCAGCAGATCCTTAGACCCTCGACCCCTCGAGCAGTACTTC
CASRSLDPRPLEQYF
>once|TRBV19|TRBJ1-5|NA
TGTGCCAGTAGTGCAGGGGCTCAGCCCCAGCATTTT
CASSAGAQPQHF
>few|TRBV27|TRBJ1-6|NA
TGTGCCAGCAGTTTAAATCCCCGTTCACCCCTCCACTTT
CASSLNPRSPLHF
>few|TRBV7-2|TRBJ2-7|NA
TGTGCCAGCAGCTTAGGTCCCCAGCCCTCCAACGAGCAGTACTTC
CASSLGPQPSNEQYF
>NA|TRBV4-1|TRBJ1-6|TRBD1
TGCGCCAGCAGCCGTCACCAGGGACAGCTGAATTCACCCCTCCACTTT
CASSRHQGQLNSPLHF
>NA|TRBV7-2|TRBJ2-7|NA
TGTGCCAGCAGCTACCAGCCGGGGAGCTCCTACGAGCAGTACTTC
CASSYQPGSSYEQYF
>NA|TRBV28|TRBJ1-5|NA
TGTGCCAGCAGTTCAGGGGTGAGAAATCAGCCCCAGCATTTT
CASSSGVRNQPQHF
>NA|TRBV5-6|TRBJ1-6|NA
TGTGCCAGCAGACCGTGGGGGGGCGGTAATTCACCCCTCCACTTT
CASRPWGGGNSPLHF
>NA|TRBV5-5|TRBJ2-7|TRBD2
TGTGCCAGCAGCCCGGACGGGGGAGGGCTCCTCGAGCAGTACTTC
CASSPDGGGLLEQYF
>NA|TRBV2|TRBJ2-1|NA
TGTGCCAGCAGTGCGGACAACTACAATGAGCAGTTCTTC
CASSADNYNEQFF